The text below deals with one TCR beta chain. Its cognate antigen is unknown. The length of the CDR3 is 14 residues. From germline, CDR1 is SGHTA and CDR2 FQGTGA. V was shortened by 5 bases and J by 4 bases, with 11 bases between the two germline ends. The table came from immunoSEQ multiplex PCR; TCRdb's copy has only in-frame clones and leaves some out. The table shows around 110,000 clones, with around 94% occurring only once. These data come from a study of siplizumab effects on memory and regulatory T cells. Study-level findings and limits: Naive or memory phenotype assignment was not possible for roughly 80-97% of proliferating CD4+ or CD8+ clones. Reactions containing siplizumab showed mappable alloreactive CD4+ clones averaging around 70% Treg-derived, versus 25% to 30% in controls.

Input material: non-Treg CD4+ T cells sorted from blood. The chain uses TRBV7-3 and TRBJ1-4, with D hard to call. This TCR was sampled from a human donor in good health. The CDR3 DNA sequence: TGTGCCAGCAGCGAGGACGGTAATAATGAAAAACTGTTTTTT. It is translated as CASSEDGNNEKLFF.